The clone carrying this TCR beta chain was seen ten or more times. Its antigen remains unidentified. The sample originates from a study of CD8 T cells in ankylosing spondylitis. Findings and caveats of the study: Within ankylosing spondylitis blood, a TCR beta motif made up of eight or nine highly homologous variants appeared to be characteristic.

CDR3 length: 15 amino acids. V was cut by 0 bases and J by 3 bases, with 8 bases left in between. Germline values: CDR1 ENHRY, CDR2 SYGVKD. TCRdb reanalysed the 5' RACE reads using MiXCR and keeps one entry per CDR3 protein. The sample shows some 200,000 distinct CDR3 sequences, about 20% of them seen only once. Specimen: blood, either unsorted or a sorted T cell fraction (not recorded which). The TCR originated in a male donor aged 10-29 years with ankylosing spondylitis or in good health (not recorded which). This rearrangement joins TRBV10-3 to TRBJ2-2; unclear D gene. This CDR3 is CAISESLQHTGELFF. CDR3 nucleotide sequence: TGTGCCATCAGTGAGTCGTTACAGCACACCGGGGAGCTGTTTTTT.